The clone carrying this TCR beta chain has a single count. The repertoire was sequenced with immunoSEQ multiplex PCR; TCRdb's copy has only in-frame clones and lacks some. Of more than 20,000 clones listed, roughly 88% are singletons. This sample stems from a study of blood T cell repertoires in COVID-19. V was shortened by 1 base and J by 0 bases, with 19 bases between the two germline ends. Germline lookup yields CDR1 MNHEY and CDR2 SMNVEV (reference sequence). The CDR3 is made up of 20 amino acids. This chain connects TRBV27 to TRBJ2-6, with D tentatively TRBD1 (5 bases). This sequence originates from a human donor with active COVID-19. The donor label of this sample is uncertain. Sequenced input: peripheral blood. This chain's CDR3 is CASSLFGRARPSSGANVLTF. The CDR3 DNA sequence: TGTGCCAGCAGTTTATTTGGCAGGGCCCGTCCTAGCTCTGGGGCCAACGTCCTGACTTTC.